This note documents a single TCR beta chain sequence. The data stem from a study of blood T cell repertoires in COVID-19. Overall study: The United States, Italy and Spain were the sources of the acute and convalescent COVID-19 samples. From T cells, B-cell-depleted T cells, or PBMCs came the material, which was cDNA or gDNA.

Methods used by the authors: Amplification of reference gene primers was used by the study to estimate nucleated cell counts. TCRdb keeps only in-frame clones here, not all; method: immunoSEQ multiplex PCR. That table gives V, J and clone size, and the DNA gave D and trimming. The table has roughly 290,000 clones, 85% seen once. The germline V gene encodes CDR1 LNHDA and CDR2 SQIVND (reference sequence). With V trimmed by 3 bases and J by 4 bases, 6 bases remained unmatched. This CDR3 has 16 residues. The sequence was collected from a woman aged 45-59 years with active or convalescent COVID-19. The source material was peripheral blood. The chain combines TRBV19 with TRBJ2-5; 12 nucleotides line up with TRBD1. This CDR3 is CASSMAGTGGLETQYF. CDR3 coding DNA: TGTGCCAGTAGTATGGCCGGGACAGGGGGCCTAGAGACCCAGTACTTC. Filled out from reference TRBV19 and TRBJ2-5, the complete variable domain reads DGGITQSPKYLFRKEGQNVTLSCEQNLNHDAMYWYRQDPGQGLRLIYYSQIVNDFQKGDIAEGYSVSREKKESFPLTVTSAQKNPTAFYLCASSMAGTGGLETQYFGPGTRLLVL.